This is a list of T cell receptor beta chains from one sample in a study of glioma-infiltrating T cells after dendritic cell vaccination. Only in-frame clones appear in the TCRdb table, and some are missing; sequencing was by immunoSEQ multiplex PCR. There are 99,000 or so clones in the sample; 75% to 90% occur only once, and around 5.4% lies in the top ten. The sequencing used blood, collected after dendritic cell vaccination. All receptors derive from a human donor with glioblastoma. CDR3s include the opening cysteine and the closing phenylalanine or tryptophan. The order of the fields is clone size, CDR3 length, D gene, J gene, V gene, CDR3 protein, CDR3 DNA. D genes are given only for firm matches. Rows may omit the clone size; those that give it use once, few, many or a size class.

.	13	.	TRBJ2-7	TRBV2	CASSMGLSYEQYF	TGTGCCAGCAGCATGGGACTGTCGTACGAGCAGTACTTC
few	14	TRBD1	TRBJ1-1	TRBV19	CASRQGVGYTEAFF	TGTGCCAGTAGACAGGGGGTAGGGTACACTGAAGCTTTCTTT
.	16	TRBD2	TRBJ2-3	TRBV19	CASSLKSGGAGDTQYF	TGTGCCAGTAGTTTAAAGAGCGGGGGGGCGGGAGATACGCAGTATTTT
.	16	TRBD1	TRBJ1-1	TRBV19	CASSIAYRGVGTEAFF	TGTGCCAGTAGTATAGCCTACAGGGGGGTCGGCACTGAAGCTTTCTTT
once	15	.	TRBJ2-5	TRBV7-3	CASSLIPGLQETQYF	TGTGCCAGCAGCTTAATTCCAGGACTCCAAGAGACCCAGTACTTC
.	15	.	TRBJ1-4	TRBV4-1	CASSQERQGSEKLFF	TGCGCCAGCAGCCAAGAACGGCAGGGGAGCGAAAAACTGTTTTTT
.	14	TRBD2	TRBJ2-4	TRBV6-5	CASSYASGGARVYF	TGTGCCAGCAGTTACGCTAGCGGGGGGGCCCGGGTTTACTTC
once	16	TRBD1	TRBJ2-2	TRBV19	CASSEDRGPNTGELFF	TGTGCCAGTAGTGAAGACAGGGGTCCGAACACCGGGGAGCTGTTTTTT
.	15	.	TRBJ2-4	TRBV4-1	CASSQQGVAKNIQYF	TGCGCCAGCAGCCAACAAGGGGTAGCCAAAAACATTCAGTACTTC
.	11	.	TRBJ2-7	TRBV20-1	CSATPGLEQYF	TGCAGTGCTACACCCGGACTCGAGCAGTACTTC
.	12	.	TRBJ1-5	TRBV5-4	CASSYQGQPQHF	TGTGCCAGCAGCTACCAGGGTCAGCCCCAGCATTTT
.	18	TRBD1	TRBJ2-3	TRBV5-1	CASSSYPPGTASTDTQYF	TGCGCCAGCAGCTCATACCCCCCCGGGACAGCTAGCACAGATACGCAGTATTTT
.	14	.	TRBJ1-2	TRBV5-4	CASSLAGVNYGYTF	TGTGCCAGCAGCTTGGCAGGGGTTAACTATGGCTACACCTTC
.	13	.	TRBJ2-1	TRBV18	CASSPGIGIEQFF	TGTGCCAGCTCACCAGGGATCGGGATTGAGCAGTTCTTC
once	14	TRBD1	TRBJ2-7	TRBV10-3	CAISEGQGSYEQYF	TGTGCCATCAGTGAAGGACAGGGCTCCTACGAGCAGTACTTC
.	14	TRBD1	TRBJ2-7	TRBV19	CASSLTGSTSEQYF	TGTGCCAGTAGTCTGACAGGGAGTACTAGCGAGCAGTACTTC
once	14	.	TRBJ1-1	TRBV28	CASSPTGGNTEAFF	TGTGCCAGCAGCCCGACCGGAGGAAACACTGAAGCTTTCTTT
.	17	TRBD1	TRBJ2-2	TRBV4-1	CASSRGPLGQGTGELFF	TGCGCCAGCAGCCGTGGGCCCCTGGGACAGGGGACCGGGGAGCTGTTTTTT
.	15	.	TRBJ2-7	TRBV9	CASSPSNRGSYEQYF	TGTGCCAGCAGCCCATCAAATCGGGGTTCCTACGAGCAGTACTTC
.	16	.	TRBJ2-7	TRBV5-6	CASSFGPVWAGGGQYF	TGTGCCAGCAGCTTTGGCCCCGTTTGGGCGGGCGGAGGGCAGTACTTC
.	17	TRBD2	TRBJ2-7	TRBV9	CASSVDARASGTYEQYF	TGTGCCAGCAGCGTAGACGCCAGGGCTAGCGGAACCTACGAGCAGTACTTC
.	15	.	TRBJ2-3	TRBV5-1	CASSLSSGLTDTQYF	TGCGCCAGCAGCTTGTCCAGCGGGCTAACAGATACGCAGTATTTT
.	18	TRBD2	TRBJ2-7	TRBV6-4	CASTPGRAGDRGSYEQYF	TGTGCCAGCACCCCGGGGAGGGCTGGTGATCGTGGGTCCTACGAGCAGTACTTC
once	17	TRBD2	TRBJ2-3	TRBV7-9	CASSSGLAGDGTDTQYF	TGTGCCAGCAGCTCGGGACTAGCGGGAGATGGCACAGATACGCAGTATTTT
.	15	.	TRBJ2-7	TRBV6-5	CASTYTTGKAAEQYF	TGTGCCAGCACCTACACGACAGGCAAAGCGGCAGAGCAGTACTTC
.	12	.	TRBJ1-1	TRBV5-4	CASSLTGTEAFF	TGTGCCAGCAGCTTAACCGGGACAGAAGCTTTCTTT
few	15	TRBD1	TRBJ2-7	TRBV6-1	CASKVAGTGGYEQYF	TGTGCCAGCAAGGTTGCCGGGACAGGGGGATACGAGCAGTACTTC
.	16	.	TRBJ2-7	TRBV2	CASSEFGGPLGYEQYF	TGTGCCAGCAGTGAATTTGGGGGCCCCTTGGGGTACGAGCAGTACTTC
.	16	TRBD1	TRBJ2-2	TRBV4-2	CASSQGQGAGTGELFF	TGTGCCAGCAGCCAAGGACAGGGGGCGGGCACCGGGGAGCTGTTTTTT
.	15	TRBD2	TRBJ2-5	TRBV5-1	CASSLRTSGTVTQYF	TGCGCCAGCAGCTTAAGGACTAGCGGGACAGTGACCCAGTACTTC
once	15	TRBD2	TRBJ2-1	TRBV10-3	CAIRNSGGPYNEQFF	TGTGCCATCAGGAATAGCGGGGGCCCCTACAATGAGCAGTTCTTC
.	14	.	TRBJ2-4	TRBV7-9	CASSPGPGRDIQYF	TGTGCCAGCAGCCCTGGACCCGGGAGAGACATTCAGTACTTC
.	14	TRBD1	TRBJ1-2	TRBV6-1	CASSSRTGYYGYTF	TGTGCCAGCAGTTCTAGGACAGGTTACTATGGCTACACCTTC
.	13	.	TRBJ2-5	TRBV28	CASSLPVQETQYF	TGTGCCAGCAGTTTGCCGGTACAAGAGACCCAGTACTTC
.	14	TRBD1	TRBJ1-2	TRBV10-1	CASSEGRNGQGRTF	TGCGCCAGCAGCGAAGGAAGAAACGGACAGGGCAGAACCTTC
.	15	TRBD2	TRBJ2-1	TRBV18	CASSRLAGGLDEQFF	TGTGCCAGCTCACGTCTAGCGGGAGGGCTCGATGAGCAGTTCTTC
.	16	.	TRBJ1-1	TRBV6-5	CASSYGGGRMNTEAFF	TGTGCCAGCAGTTACGGGGGCGGGCGGATGAACACTGAAGCTTTCTTT
.	15	TRBD1	TRBJ2-7	TRBV18	CASSDQGQSPYEQYF	TGTGCCAGCTCAGACCAGGGACAGTCTCCCTACGAGCAGTACTTC
once	16	TRBD2	TRBJ2-1	TRBV18	CASSPRTSGTYNEQFF	TGTGCCAGCTCACCTAGGACTAGCGGGACCTACAATGAGCAGTTCTTC
once	15	.	TRBJ2-3	TRBV11-3	CASSSGQDFTDTQYF	TGTGCCAGCAGCTCGGGACAAGACTTCACAGATACGCAGTATTTT
once	15	.	TRBJ2-1	TRBV27	CASSGRSGVYNEQFF	TGTGCCAGCTCGGGGAGGAGTGGTGTATACAATGAGCAGTTCTTC
.	13	TRBD1	TRBJ2-7	TRBV25-1	CASRRTGSYEQYF	TGTGCCAGCAGGCGGACAGGGTCCTACGAGCAGTACTTC
.	14	TRBD2	TRBJ2-7	TRBV5-8	CASSPFGRGYEQYF	TGTGCCAGCAGCCCGTTCGGGAGGGGATACGAGCAGTACTTC
.	13	.	TRBJ1-2	TRBV6-5	CASGLARQYGYTF	TGTGCCAGCGGTTTGGCCCGACAGTATGGCTACACCTTC
.	15	TRBD2	TRBJ2-3	TRBV13	CASSLPREASDTQYF	TGTGCCAGCAGCTTACCGCGGGAGGCCTCTGATACGCAGTATTTT
.	15	.	TRBJ1-2	TRBV10-3	CAISEGQNQGYGYTF	TGTGCCATCAGTGAGGGACAAAACCAGGGGTATGGCTACACCTTC
.	17	.	TRBJ1-2	TRBV21-1	CASSTFFPGTGLYGYTF	TGTGCCAGCAGCACTTTTTTCCCCGGGACAGGGCTCTATGGCTACACCTTC
.	14	TRBD1	TRBJ1-6	TRBV30	CAWRGTGGGSPLHF	TGTGCCTGGAGGGGGACAGGGGGAGGTTCACCCCTCCACTTT
.	15	.	TRBJ2-7	TRBV11-2	CASSPEVALRSEQYF	TGTGCCAGCAGCCCAGAGGTAGCGCTTCGGAGCGAGCAGTACTTC
.	14	.	TRBJ1-1	TRBV2	CASSAKQGITEAFF	TGTGCCAGCAGTGCTAAACAGGGTATCACTGAAGCTTTCTTT
.	18	.	TRBJ2-3	TRBV4-2	CASSQRVGRGSSTDTQYF	TGTGCCAGCAGTCAAAGGGTTGGGCGGGGATCTAGCACAGATACGCAGTATTTT
.	14	.	TRBJ2-7	TRBV6-1	CASSEAGRGERPYF	TGTGCCAGCAGTGAAGCCGGCAGGGGCGAGCGTCCGTACTTC
.	15	TRBD1	TRBJ2-2	TRBV11-3	CASSPGQGLVGELFF	TGTGCCAGCAGCCCGGGACAGGGTTTGGTCGGGGAGCTGTTTTTT
.	15	.	TRBJ1-5	TRBV2	CASSLSWGDEQPQHF	TGTGCCAGCAGCCTCTCTTGGGGGGACGAGCAGCCCCAGCATTTT
.	16	.	TRBJ1-2	TRBV2	CASSEDSPAISYGYTF	TGTGCCAGCAGTGAGGACAGCCCTGCCATCAGCTATGGCTACACCTTC